This TCR beta chain was recorded in a study of spatial heterogeneity in lung cancer (dated by TCRdb to about 2019). Concerning the study at large: Beta-chain transcripts were consistently detected in greater numbers than alpha-chain transcripts, which likely reflects a higher abundance of beta-chain transcripts. TCR transcript counts in tumor regions correlated strongly with a T cell transcriptional module score from matched bulk RNA-seq. In the raw uncorrected reads, each unique combination of TCR and UMI appeared on average more than ten times. TCR alpha and beta repertoires were quantitatively compared across multiple tumor regions, matched nontumor lung and blood in non-small cell lung cancer. The study linked features of the TCR repertoire to counts of nonsynonymous mutations, which were determined by whole-exome sequencing of tumor tissue. At surgery, both alpha and beta chains were TCR-sequenced in roughly 230 tumor regions, approximately 64 matched nontumor lung samples and around 50 PBMC samples.

As to this clonotype: The specificity of this receptor is unknown. Nothing much larger sits one base from this clone, and base qualities are not available.

The full study reports these points: Confirming at a functional level the hypothesis that regional TCRs recognize regional mutations was considered to require additional single-cell paired TCR alpha and beta sequencing. Estimated TCR-seq coverage of tumor T cells was only 5.5% to 7% for alpha chains and about 12% for beta chains. The tumor nonsynonymous mutation count correlated with the number of expanded intratumoral alpha and beta TCRs. Counts of ubiquitous and regional expanded TCRs were found to correlate with counts of ubiquitous and regional nonsynonymous mutations, respectively.

Receptor libraries were prepared by 5' RACE. Instrument used: NextSeq 500. To allow correction of PCR and sequencing errors, the TCR library protocol tagged every TCR cDNA molecule with a unique molecular identifier. Turning to the authors' computational methods: Decombinator tools were used for TCR identification, UMI-based error correction and CDR3 extraction. TCRs above a frequency of 2 per 1,000, corresponding to the top 1% of the tumor frequency distribution, were defined as expanded. Expanded tumor TCRs statistically deemed absent (corrected P<0.05) from at least one tumor region were classed as regional, and all other expanded tumor TCRs were classed as ubiquitous. Renyi diversity was computed with the R vegan package after each repertoire had been subsampled 100 times to 5,000 TCRs. CDR3 similarity networks were built from amino acid triplet string-kernel similarity, connecting CDR3s with pairwise similarity above 0.82. TCRdb reprocessing: public reads trimmed at Q25 with fastp, clones called with MiXCR, in-frame beta chains kept. Rows with one shared CDR3 protein collapse into an entry with the most common genes and DNA. TCRdb, not the authors, supplied the V and J calls. The sample table lists about 5,000 distinct CDR3 sequences, 17% of them with a count of one. More than 12% of the sample is held by the ten biggest clonotypes.

The sample's time point, from its label and the paper: sample taken at primary tumor resection. Donors were 72 patients with early-stage, untreated non-small cell lung cancer from the lung TRACERx cohort. For TCR sequencing, whole RNA was extracted from tumor and nontumor lung tissue, or from cryopreserved PBMC samples, and no cell sorting was done. Only patients for whom sufficient RNA was available from at least two tumor regions were selected for TCR sequencing. Before selection, tumor and adjacent nontumor lung specimens were reviewed by a lung pathologist. CDR1 SEHNR and CDR2 FQNEAQ were looked up in the germline V gene (reference sequence). Counted from cysteine to phenylalanine, this CDR3 has 13 amino acids. Only CDR3 DNA is held: 39 bases, read in frame from base 1. V is reduced by 5 bases and J by 7 bases, leaving a spacing of 14 bases between them.

Specimen: lung tumor tissue, collected at surgery. The chain is encoded by TRBV7-9 joined to TRBJ1-1; the D gene is unclear. The clonotype originates from a male donor with early-stage non-small cell lung cancer. CDR3 sequence: CASSQSQRGEAFF. The DNA sequence reads TGTGCCAGCAGCCAATCCCAGCGAGGTGAAGCTTTCTTT.